This T cell receptor beta chain was identified in a study of shared clonotypes between healthy human individuals. Study results and caveats: The small donor group covered limited genetic and exposure diversity. Compared with memory subsets, naive subsets generally had larger estimated richness. In contrast to clonotypes shared by all four donors, non-shared clonotypes had lower generation probabilities.

The authors' processing: ImmunoSEQ junction-only sequences lacked quality scores, so their filtering differed. The data were produced by immunoSEQ multiplex PCR, yet TCRdb's version contains in-frame clones alone and is incomplete. V, J and clone size are those of that table, while D and trimming were read from the DNA. The data show 1.4 million or so clones, just under 99% seen once. The germline V gene encodes CDR1 SGHNT and CDR2 YYREEE (reference sequence). V lost 0 bases, J lost 3 bases, and 19 bases lay in between. There are 18 residues in the CDR3. Regarding this clone: Its antigen is undetermined.

The chain couples TRBV5-4 to TRBJ2-4; the D gene is possibly TRBD2 (7 bases). The sequence was obtained from a man aged 25-45 years in good health. Sequences were obtained from naive CD4+ T cells sorted from blood. Subset here: CD45RA+ positively selected. CDR3 DNA sequence: TGTGCCAGCAGCTTGGTCCTGGGAGGGGGAGGGCACAAAAACATTCAGTACTTC. Amino acid sequence: CASSLVLGGGGHKNIQYF.